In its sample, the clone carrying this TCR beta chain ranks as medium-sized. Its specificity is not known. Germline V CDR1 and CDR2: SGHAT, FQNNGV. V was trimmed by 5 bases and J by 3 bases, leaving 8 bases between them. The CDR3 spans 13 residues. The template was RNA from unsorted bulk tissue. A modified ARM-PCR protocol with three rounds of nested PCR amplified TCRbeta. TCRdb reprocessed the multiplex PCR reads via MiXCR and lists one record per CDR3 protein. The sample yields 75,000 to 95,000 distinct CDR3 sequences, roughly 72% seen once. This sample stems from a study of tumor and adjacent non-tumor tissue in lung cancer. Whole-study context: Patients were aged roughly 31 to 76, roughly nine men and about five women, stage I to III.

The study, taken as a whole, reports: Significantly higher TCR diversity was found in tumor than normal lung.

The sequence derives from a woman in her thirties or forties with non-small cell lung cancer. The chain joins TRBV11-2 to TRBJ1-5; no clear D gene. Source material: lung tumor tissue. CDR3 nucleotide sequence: TGTGCCAGCAGCGACGGTCCCAATCAGCCCCAGCATTTT. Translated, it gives CASSDGPNQPQHF. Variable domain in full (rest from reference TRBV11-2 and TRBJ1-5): EAGVAQSPRYKIIEKRQSVAFWCNPISGHATLYWYQQILGQGPKLLIQFQNNGVVDDSQLPKDRFSAERLKGVDSTLKIQPAKLEDSAVYLCASSDGPNQPQHFGDGTRLSIL.